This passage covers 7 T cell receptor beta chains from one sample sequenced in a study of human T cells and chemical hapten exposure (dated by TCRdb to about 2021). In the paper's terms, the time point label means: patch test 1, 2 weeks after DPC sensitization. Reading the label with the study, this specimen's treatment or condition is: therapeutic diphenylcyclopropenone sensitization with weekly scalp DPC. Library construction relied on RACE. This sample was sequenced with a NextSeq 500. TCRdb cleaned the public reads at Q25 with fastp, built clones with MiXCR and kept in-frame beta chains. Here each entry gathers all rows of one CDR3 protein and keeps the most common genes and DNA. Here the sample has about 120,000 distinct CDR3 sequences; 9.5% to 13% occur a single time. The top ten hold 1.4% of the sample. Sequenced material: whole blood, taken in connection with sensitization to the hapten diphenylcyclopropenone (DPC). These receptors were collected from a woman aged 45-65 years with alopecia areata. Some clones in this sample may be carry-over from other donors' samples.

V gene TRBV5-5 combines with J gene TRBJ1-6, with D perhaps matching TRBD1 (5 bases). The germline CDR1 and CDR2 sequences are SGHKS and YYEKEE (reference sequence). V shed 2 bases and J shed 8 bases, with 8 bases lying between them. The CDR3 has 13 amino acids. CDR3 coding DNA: TGTGCCAGCAGCTTTGACAGCCATTCACCCCTCCACTTT. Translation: CASSFDSHSPLHF.

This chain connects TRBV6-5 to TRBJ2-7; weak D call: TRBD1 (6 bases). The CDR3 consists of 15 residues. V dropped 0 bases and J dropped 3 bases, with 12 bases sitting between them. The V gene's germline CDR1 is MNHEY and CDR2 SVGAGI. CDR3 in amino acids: CASSYSSAGDYEQYF. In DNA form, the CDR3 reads TGTGCCAGCAGTTACTCATCCGCAGGGGACTACGAGCAGTACTTC.

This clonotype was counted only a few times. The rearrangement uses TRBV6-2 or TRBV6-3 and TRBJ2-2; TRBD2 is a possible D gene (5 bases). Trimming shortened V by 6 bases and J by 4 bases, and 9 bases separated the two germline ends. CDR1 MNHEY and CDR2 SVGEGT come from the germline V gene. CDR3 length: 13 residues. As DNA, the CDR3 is TGTGCCAGCAGGCTTACTAGCACCGGGGAGCTGTTTTTT. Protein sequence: CASRLTSTGELFF.

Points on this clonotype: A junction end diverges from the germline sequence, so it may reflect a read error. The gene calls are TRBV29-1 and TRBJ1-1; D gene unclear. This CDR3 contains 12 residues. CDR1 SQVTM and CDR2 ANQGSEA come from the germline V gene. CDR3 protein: CSVEGLGPEAFF. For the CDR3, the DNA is TGCAGCGTTGAAGGTTTGGGTCCTGAGGCTTTCTTT.

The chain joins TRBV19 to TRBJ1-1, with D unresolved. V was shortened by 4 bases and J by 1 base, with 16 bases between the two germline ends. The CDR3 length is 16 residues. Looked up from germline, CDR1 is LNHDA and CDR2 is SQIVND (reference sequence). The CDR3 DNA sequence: TGTGCCAGTAGTACTATGCTTAGAGCAGGGAACACTGAAGCTTTCTTT. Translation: CASSTMLRAGNTEAFF.

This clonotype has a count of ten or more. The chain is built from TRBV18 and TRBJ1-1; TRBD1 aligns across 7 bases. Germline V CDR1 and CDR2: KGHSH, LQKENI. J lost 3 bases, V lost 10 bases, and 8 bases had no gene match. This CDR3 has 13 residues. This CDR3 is CATSVQGDTEAFF. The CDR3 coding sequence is TGTGCCACCTCGGTCCAGGGGGACACTGAAGCTTTCTTT.

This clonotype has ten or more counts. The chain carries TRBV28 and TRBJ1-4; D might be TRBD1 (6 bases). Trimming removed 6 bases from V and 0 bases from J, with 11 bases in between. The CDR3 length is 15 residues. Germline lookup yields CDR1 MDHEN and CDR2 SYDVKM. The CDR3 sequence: CASSSGTTTNEKLFF. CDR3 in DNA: TGTGCCAGCAGCTCTGGGACAACAACTAATGAAAAACTGTTTTTT. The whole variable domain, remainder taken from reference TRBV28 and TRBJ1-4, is DVKVTQSSRYLVKRTGEKVFLECVQDMDHENMFWYRQDPGLGLRLIYFSYDVKMKEKGDIPEGYSVSREKKERFSLILESASTNQTSMYLCASSSGTTTNEKLFFGSGTQLSVL.